This is a list of T cell receptor beta chains from one sample in a study of CD8 T cells in Susac syndrome. TCRdb ran MiXCR on the immunoSEQ multiplex PCR reads and lists one entry per CDR3 protein. The table records around 170,000 distinct CDR3 sequences, about 92% of them present only once. The sequencing sample was made of CD4+ T cells from PBMCs. The receptors come from a human donor in good health. CDR3s include the opening cysteine and the closing phenylalanine or tryptophan. Each record gives: clone size, V gene, D gene, J gene, CDR3 protein, CDR3 DNA. The D gene is left open where the match is weak. Size values are once, few and many counts, or a class for expanded clones, and some rows have none.

NA	TRBV5-1	NA	TRBJ1-3	CASKQGTGNTIYF	TGCGCCAGCAAACAGGGTACTGGAAACACCATATATTTT
NA	TRBV24-1	NA	TRBJ2-5	CATSASSAGERETQYF	TGTGCCACCAGTGCCTCCTCGGCCGGGGAGCGAGAGACCCAGTACTTC
NA	TRBV5-1	NA	TRBJ2-1	CASSLEPVSSYNEQFF	TGCGCCAGCAGCTTGGAGCCGGTGAGCTCCTACAATGAGCAGTTCTTC
NA	TRBV3-1	TRBD1	TRBJ1-2	CASSLATGGAGYGYTF	TGTGCCAGCAGTCTGGCGACAGGGGGCGCGGGCTATGGCTACACCTTC
NA	TRBV3-1	TRBD2	TRBJ2-1	CASSHLPGLTARRENEQFF	TGTGCCAGCAGCCACTTACCGGGACTCACAGCGCGGCGGGAGAATGAGCAGTTCTTC
NA	TRBV6-4	NA	TRBJ2-3	CASSDSGQNTDTQYF	TGTGCCAGCAGTGACTCGGGGCAGAACACAGATACGCAGTATTTT
NA	TRBV5-1	TRBD1	TRBJ2-7	CASSLAGGEQYF	TGCGCCAGCAGCTTGGCAGGGGGCGAGCAGTACTTC
once	TRBV12-3/TRBV12-4	TRBD1	TRBJ1-2	CASSAVDRYRGGYTF	TGTGCCAGCAGTGCCGTGGACAGGTATAGGGGCGGCTACACCTTC
NA	TRBV20-1	NA	TRBJ2-7	CSAPQPPTGEQYF	TGCAGTGCCCCCCAGCCGCCGACGGGCGAGCAGTACTTC
NA	TRBV20-1	NA	TRBJ1-4	CSARVAGENEKLFF	TGCAGTGCTAGGGTTGCAGGTGAAAATGAAAAACTGTTTTTT
NA	TRBV30	TRBD1	TRBJ1-3	CAWSPKQGAVGNTIYF	TGTGCCTGGAGTCCTAAACAGGGGGCGGTTGGAAACACCATATATTTT